Listed below are T cell receptor beta chains from one sample, sequenced in a study of T cell responses to AZD1222 COVID-19 vaccine. Assay: immunoSEQ multiplex PCR; the TCRdb copy retains only in-frame clones and omits some. The sample lists about 140,000 clones, roughly 90% occurring once. The sequenced sample was peripheral blood, obtained on day 0 of AZD1222 vaccination. The receptor source for this set is an adult in good health. Each CDR3 is given with its conserved first and last residue. Fields, in order: CDR3 protein, CDR3 DNA, clone size, V gene, D gene, CDR3 length, J gene. D genes are given only for firm matches. Rows may omit the clone size; those that give it use once, few, many or a size class.

CDR3 protein: CASSPKGDQPQHF
CDR3 DNA: TGTGCCAGCTCACCAAAAGGGGATCAGCCCCAGCATTTT
clone size: .
V gene: TRBV18
D gene: .
CDR3 length: 13
J gene: TRBJ1-5

CDR3 protein: CASSTGSYEQYF
CDR3 DNA: TGCGCCAGCAGTACAGGTTCCTACGAGCAGTACTTC
clone size: .
V gene: TRBV10-2
D gene: .
CDR3 length: 12
J gene: TRBJ2-7

CDR3 protein: CALGGRGGTEAFF
CDR3 DNA: TGTGCCTTGGGGGGCCGGGGAGGCACTGAAGCTTTCTTT
clone size: .
V gene: TRBV5-4
D gene: .
CDR3 length: 13
J gene: TRBJ1-1

CDR3 protein: CASSYPGAGNEQYF
CDR3 DNA: TGTGCCAGCAGTTACCCAGGGGCGGGGAACGAGCAGTACTTC
clone size: .
V gene: TRBV6-5
D gene: .
CDR3 length: 14
J gene: TRBJ2-7

CDR3 protein: CASSFLLPNTEAFF
CDR3 DNA: TGTGCCAGCAGTTTCCTGCTCCCTAACACTGAAGCTTTCTTT
clone size: few
V gene: TRBV28
D gene: .
CDR3 length: 14
J gene: TRBJ1-1

CDR3 protein: CATSRVLGNEQFF
CDR3 DNA: TGTGCCACCAGCAGAGTCCTGGGCAATGAGCAGTTCTTC
clone size: .
V gene: TRBV15
D gene: .
CDR3 length: 13
J gene: TRBJ2-1

CDR3 protein: CASSPDSEETQYF
CDR3 DNA: TGTGCCAGCAGCCCGGACAGCGAAGAGACCCAGTACTTC
clone size: once
V gene: TRBV7-3
D gene: .
CDR3 length: 13
J gene: TRBJ2-5

CDR3 protein: CASSLTGGENYGYTF
CDR3 DNA: TGTGCCAGCAGCTTAACAGGGGGCGAAAACTATGGCTACACCTTC
clone size: .
V gene: TRBV7-9
D gene: TRBD1
CDR3 length: 15
J gene: TRBJ1-2

CDR3 protein: CASRPSGASTDTQYF
CDR3 DNA: TGTGCCAGCAGACCTAGCGGCGCTAGCACAGATACGCAGTATTTT
clone size: .
V gene: TRBV7-2
D gene: TRBD2
CDR3 length: 15
J gene: TRBJ2-3

CDR3 protein: CASSRNAETQYF
CDR3 DNA: TGTGCCAGCAGCCGAAACGCGGAGACCCAGTACTTC
clone size: .
V gene: TRBV27
D gene: .
CDR3 length: 12
J gene: TRBJ2-5

CDR3 protein: CASSQGLAFEQFF
CDR3 DNA: TGCGCCAGCAGCCAAGGGCTAGCGTTTGAGCAGTTCTTC
clone size: once
V gene: TRBV4-3
D gene: .
CDR3 length: 13
J gene: TRBJ2-1

CDR3 protein: CASSLPTSGRAYEQYF
CDR3 DNA: TGTGCCAGCAGCTTACCGACTAGCGGGAGGGCCTACGAGCAGTACTTC
clone size: .
V gene: TRBV7-9
D gene: TRBD2
CDR3 length: 16
J gene: TRBJ2-7

CDR3 protein: CASSKGQGRYTF
CDR3 DNA: TGTGCCAGCAGTAAAGGACAGGGACGCTACACCTTC
clone size: .
V gene: TRBV12-3/TRBV12-4
D gene: TRBD1
CDR3 length: 12
J gene: TRBJ1-2

CDR3 protein: CASSSRTGEFTDTQYF
CDR3 DNA: TGTGCCAGCAGCTCCCGGACAGGAGAATTCACAGATACGCAGTATTTT
clone size: .
V gene: TRBV7-9
D gene: TRBD1
CDR3 length: 16
J gene: TRBJ2-3

CDR3 protein: CSASSGWQGYEQYF
CDR3 DNA: TGCAGTGCTAGTTCAGGCTGGCAGGGCTACGAGCAGTACTTC
clone size: .
V gene: TRBV20-1
D gene: .
CDR3 length: 14
J gene: TRBJ2-7

CDR3 protein: CASSSSGTYNEQFF
CDR3 DNA: TGCGCCAGCAGTTCTAGCGGGACATACAATGAGCAGTTCTTC
clone size: .
V gene: TRBV10-1
D gene: TRBD2
CDR3 length: 14
J gene: TRBJ2-1

CDR3 protein: CASSDTGGYESPLHF
CDR3 DNA: TGTGCCAGCAGTGATACAGGGGGTTATGAGTCACCCCTCCACTTT
clone size: .
V gene: TRBV2
D gene: TRBD1
CDR3 length: 15
J gene: TRBJ1-6

CDR3 protein: CASSLIYNEQFF
CDR3 DNA: TGTGCCAGCAGCTTGATCTACAATGAGCAGTTCTTC
clone size: .
V gene: TRBV5-4
D gene: .
CDR3 length: 12
J gene: TRBJ2-1

CDR3 protein: CSVAGTPSYEQYF
CDR3 DNA: TGCAGCGTGGCAGGGACCCCTTCCTACGAGCAGTACTTC
clone size: .
V gene: TRBV29-1
D gene: .
CDR3 length: 13
J gene: TRBJ2-7

CDR3 protein: CASSLTSGRVHEQYF
CDR3 DNA: TGCGCCAGCAGCTTGACTAGCGGGAGGGTCCACGAGCAGTACTTC
clone size: .
V gene: TRBV5-1
D gene: TRBD2
CDR3 length: 15
J gene: TRBJ2-7

CDR3 protein: CAWRESGTRELFF
CDR3 DNA: TGTGCCTGGAGGGAATCCGGGACTAGGGAGCTGTTTTTT
clone size: .
V gene: TRBV30
D gene: TRBD2
CDR3 length: 13
J gene: TRBJ2-2

CDR3 protein: CASSLVSSTDTQYF
CDR3 DNA: TGTGCCAGCAGCTTAGTATCCAGCACAGATACGCAGTATTTT
clone size: .
V gene: TRBV11-3
D gene: .
CDR3 length: 14
J gene: TRBJ2-3

CDR3 protein: CASSESPSPSYEQYF
CDR3 DNA: TGTGCCAGCAGTGAATCGCCTAGCCCCAGCTACGAGCAGTACTTC
clone size: once
V gene: TRBV2
D gene: .
CDR3 length: 15
J gene: TRBJ2-7

CDR3 protein: CASSPRGRVSRLGAFF
CDR3 DNA: TGTGCCAGCAGCCCCAGGGGCAGGGTCAGTAGGTTGGGGGCTTTCTTT
clone size: .
V gene: TRBV28
D gene: .
CDR3 length: 16
J gene: TRBJ1-1

CDR3 protein: CASSPRTLARRDNEQFF
CDR3 DNA: TGTGCCAGCAGTCCTCGTACTCTAGCGCGACGGGACAATGAGCAGTTCTTC
clone size: .
V gene: TRBV6-6
D gene: .
CDR3 length: 17
J gene: TRBJ2-1

CDR3 protein: CASGPLLGGLYAYEQYF
CDR3 DNA: TGTGCTAGTGGGCCACTGTTGGGAGGACTGTATGCCTACGAGCAGTACTTC
clone size: .
V gene: TRBV12-5
D gene: .
CDR3 length: 17
J gene: TRBJ2-7

CDR3 protein: CASSEGSYNEQFF
CDR3 DNA: TGCGCCAGCAGTGAAGGGTCCTACAATGAGCAGTTCTTC
clone size: .
V gene: TRBV10-1
D gene: .
CDR3 length: 13
J gene: TRBJ2-1

CDR3 protein: CASSELTGQRVAGELFF
CDR3 DNA: TGTGCCAGCAGTGAGCTAACGGGACAGCGGGTTGCCGGGGAGCTGTTTTTT
clone size: .
V gene: TRBV6-1
D gene: .
CDR3 length: 17
J gene: TRBJ2-2

CDR3 protein: CASSSGAGELFF
CDR3 DNA: TGTGCCAGCAGTTCAGGCGCCGGGGAGCTGTTTTTT
clone size: once
V gene: TRBV12-3/TRBV12-4
D gene: .
CDR3 length: 12
J gene: TRBJ2-2